The 9 T cell receptor beta chains below all came from one sample that was sequenced in a study of blood T cell repertoires in COVID-19. TCRdb's table, derived via immunoSEQ multiplex PCR, lists solely in-frame clones and lacks some. This sample carries about 200,000 clones, about 88% of them seen once, and the ten largest clones take over 15%. Sequenced sample: peripheral blood. These receptors originate from a man aged 45 to 65 with COVID-19, enrolled during active disease.

The chain has TRBV5-1 and TRBJ2-5; 7 bases agree with TRBD1. V was clipped by 0 bases and J by 2 bases; unmatched bases: 4. The CDR3 spans 15 residues. Germline V CDR1 and CDR2: SGHRS, YFSETQ. In DNA form, the CDR3 reads TGCGCCAGCAGCTTGGACCGGGGACAGCAAGAGACCCAGTACTTC. Translated, it gives CASSLDRGQQETQYF.

This clone was observed a handful of times. The CDR3 spells CASSSLTGIGGNTIYF. CDR3 DNA sequence: TGTGCCAGCAGCTCCTTGACAGGGATTGGTGGAAACACCATATATTTT. The rearrangement uses TRBV11-2 and TRBJ1-3, with TRBD1 identical over 7 bases. The CDR3 is made up of 16 amino acids. CDR1 is SGHAT and CDR2 is FQNNGV in the germline V gene. Trimming cost V 4 bases and J 3 bases; bases outside gene matches: 9.

The chain couples TRBV30 to TRBJ1-2; possible D gene TRBD1, 6 bases. The CDR3 contains 14 residues. Germline V gene sequence: CDR1 GTSNPN, CDR2 SVGIG (reference sequence). Trimming shortened V by 3 bases and J by 1 base, and 12 bases separated the two germline ends. The chain's CDR3 is CAWRRTEHNYGYTF. CDR3 in DNA: TGTGCCTGGAGGCGGACAGAACATAACTATGGCTACACCTTC.

J is TRBJ2-1 and V is TRBV6-4; 8 bases map to TRBD1. V lost 2 bases and J lost 7; bases outside the gene matches: 4. Germline V CDR1 and CDR2: MRHNA, SNTAGT. This CDR3 has 14 residues. CDR3 nucleotide sequence: TGTGCCAGCAGTGACGGGACAGGTGGGAATGAGCAGTTCTTC. Its protein product is CASSDGTGGNEQFF.

V and J are TRBV19 and TRBJ2-5; 11 bases agree with TRBD1. CDR1 and CDR2 from the germline V gene are LNHDA and SQIVND (reference sequence). The CDR3 length is 16 residues. V lost 5 bases to trimming and J lost 0 bases; unmatched junction nucleotides: 5. This chain's CDR3 is CASSDRDRGYQETQYF. CDR3 in DNA: TGTGCCAGTAGTGACCGGGACAGGGGGTACCAAGAGACCCAGTACTTC.

This sequence joins TRBV29-1 and TRBJ1-1; no clear D. The V and J ends lost 4 bases and 10 bases respectively, with 13 bases between them. Germline lookup yields CDR1 SQVTM and CDR2 ANQGSEA. The length of the CDR3 is 11 residues. In DNA, the CDR3 is TGCAGCGTTGTTTCCCCGATCGGAGCTTTCTTT. Protein product: CSVVSPIGAFF.

The chain combines TRBV27 with TRBJ1-1; 9 nucleotides match TRBD1. With V trimmed by 4 bases and J by 0 bases, 6 bases remained unmatched. The CDR3 runs to 16 residues. Germline values: CDR1 MNHEY, CDR2 SMNVEV (reference sequence). DNA for the CDR3: TGTGCCAGCAGTTCCACACGGACAGGGGTGAACACTGAAGCTTTCTTT. This translates into CASSSTRTGVNTEAFF.

This sequence joins TRBV6-4 and TRBJ1-2; 7 bases fit TRBD1. The CDR3 covers 15 residues. Losses at the gene ends were 3 bases for V and 3 bases for J; bases not matched to a gene: 7. CDR1 and CDR2 from the germline V gene are MRHNA and SNTAGT. For the CDR3, the DNA is TGTGCCAGCAGTGATACCAGGGGGACCCACTATGGCTACACCTTC. Translation: CASSDTRGTHYGYTF.

This chain uses TRBV12-3 or TRBV12-4 with TRBJ2-1; a possible D gene is TRBD2 (6 bases). The CDR3 loop spans 11 amino acids. The V end lost 6 bases, the J end lost 11 bases, and 11 bases lay between the germline ends. The CDR3 protein is CASRGDSQQFF. CDR3 coding DNA: TGTGCCAGCAGAGGGGACTCACAGCAGTTCTTC.